A single sample is the source of the 20 T cell receptor beta chains below, sequenced in a study of T cell changes during pregnancy in multiple sclerosis. Repertoires were generated with immunoSEQ multiplex PCR, while TCRdb's copy carries only in-frame clones and drops some. The sample has around 38,000 clones; about 92% are singletons. This specimen was CD8+ T cells from peripheral blood mononuclear cells, taken in the third trimester of pregnancy. The source of these receptors is a female donor with multiple sclerosis, enrolled in a pregnancy study.

CDR3 bases: TGCAGCGTTGATCAGGAGGACTATGGCTACACCTTC. It is translated as CSVDQEDYGYTF. V usage is TRBV29-1 and J usage is TRBJ1-2; D gene unclear. V was trimmed by 3 bases and J by 3 bases, leaving 8 bases between them. Germline V gene sequence: CDR1 SQVTM, CDR2 ANQGSEA. The CDR3 is made up of 12 amino acids.

The rearrangement uses TRBV7-8 and TRBJ2-3; 11 bases line up with TRBD2. Trimming cost V 5 bases and J 5 bases; bases outside gene matches: 6. CDR3 size: 15 residues. CDR1 is SGHVS and CDR2 is FQNEAQ in the germline V gene. Here the CDR3 DNA reads TGTGCCAGCAGCAATAGCGGGAGGGCCGAAGATACGCAGTATTTT. Protein product: CASSNSGRAEDTQYF.

V and J are TRBV21-1 and TRBJ2-7; TRBD2, the table's D call, lacks a check against the DNA. TRBV21-1 is tagged as a pseudogene. This CDR3 is 14 amino acids long. CDR3: CASSKYREAYEQYF. The CDR3 DNA reads as TGTGCCAGCAGCAAATACCGGGAGGCCTACGAGCAGTACTTC.

This chain joins TRBV6-1 and TRBJ1-4; 9 bases are a match to TRBD1. This CDR3 has 16 residues. Germline V lookup: CDR1 MNHNS, CDR2 SASEGT. With V trimmed by 2 bases and J by 5 bases, 6 bases remained unmatched. CDR3 sequence reads: CASSETTGQGNEKLFF. In DNA form, the CDR3 reads TGTGCCAGCAGTGAAACCACGGGACAGGGAAATGAAAAACTGTTTTTT.

The rearrangement joins TRBV28 to TRBJ1-1, with D perhaps matching TRBD1 (6 bases). Germline V gene sequence: CDR1 MDHEN, CDR2 SYDVKM. This CDR3 contains 15 residues. Trimming left V 3 bases short and J 3 bases short, with 14 bases between. CDR3 sequence (DNA): TGTGCCAGCAGTTTGCGGGGGGAGGGGGACACTGAAGCTTTCTTT. Translating it yields CASSLRGEGDTEAFF.

The chain links TRBV27 to TRBJ2-7, with TRBD1 matching 7 bases. The ends lost 6 bases at V and 0 bases at J; junction bases unmatched: 8. The CDR3 loop spans 15 amino acids. Germline V gives CDR1 MNHEY, CDR2 SMNVEV (reference sequence). CDR3 protein: CASSLTGTASYEQYF. In nucleotides, the CDR3 is TGTGCCAGCAGCTTAACCGGGACAGCCTCCTACGAGCAGTACTTC.

The gene calls are TRBV6-4 and TRBJ1-4, with D uncertain. The CDR3 length is 19 residues. Germline-derived CDR1 and CDR2 are MRHNA and SNTAGT. V was trimmed by 0 bases and J by 1 base, leaving 18 bases between them. The CDR3 here is CASSDSPGFMIRTNEKLFF. The DNA of the CDR3 is TGTGCCAGCAGTGACTCGCCCGGGTTTATGATTAGAACTAATGAAAAACTGTTTTTT.

V usage is TRBV11-2 and J usage is TRBJ1-1; D is unresolved. CDR1 SGHAT and CDR2 FQNNGV come from the germline V gene. Deletions cut 6 bases from V and 4 bases from J, with 9 bases between. The CDR3 has 12 residues. The CDR3 protein is CASSISSTEAFF. CDR3 DNA sequence: TGTGCCAGCAGTATTAGTAGCACTGAAGCTTTCTTT. Looking up the rest from reference TRBV11-2 and TRBJ1-1 gives the full variable domain: EAGVAQSPRYKIIEKRQSVAFWCNPISGHATLYWYQQILGQGPKLLIQFQNNGVVDDSQLPKDRFSAERLKGVDSTLKIQPAKLEDSAVYLCASSISSTEAFFGQGTRLTVV.

V is TRBV20-1 and J is TRBJ2-7; no clear D gene. The germline CDR1 and CDR2 sequences are DFQATT and SNEGSKA (reference sequence). V shed 8 bases and J shed 0 bases, with 5 bases lying between them. CDR3 size: 10 residues. As DNA, the CDR3 is TGCAGTTTAGACTCCTACGAGCAGTACTTC. Amino acids: CSLDSYEQYF.

The chain is built from TRBV13 and TRBJ1-1; 10 positions match TRBD1. This CDR3 is built from 16 residues. In germline, CDR1 is PRHDT, CDR2 FYEKMQ (reference sequence). Trimming took 3 bases from V and 2 from J; bases not matched to a gene: 6. The CDR3 bases are TGTGCCAGCAGCTTTCGGGACAGGGGCCCTAACACTGAAGCTTTCTTT. Amino acid sequence: CASSFRDRGPNTEAFF. Looking up the rest from reference TRBV13 and TRBJ1-1 gives the full variable domain: AAGVIQSPRHLIKEKRETATLKCYPIPRHDTVYWYQQGPGQDPQFLISFYEKMQSDKGSIPDRFSAQQFSDYHSELNMSSLELGDSALYFCASSFRDRGPNTEAFFGQGTRLTVV.

The rearrangement joins TRBV7-3 to TRBJ2-7; D might be TRBD2 (6 bases). Trimming removed 2 bases at V and 5 bases at J, with 13 bases between. CDR1 SGHTA and CDR2 FQGTGA come from the germline V gene. There are 14 residues in the CDR3. This chain's CDR3 is CASSLGTGENEQYF. In DNA form, the CDR3 reads TGTGCCAGCAGCTTAGGGACGGGAGAGAACGAGCAGTACTTC.

This chain uses TRBV28 with TRBJ2-7, with 10 bases lining up with TRBD2. V shed 6 bases, J shed 7 bases, and the junction held 9 bases outside the gene matches. The length of the CDR3 is 14 residues. Germline V gene lookup returns CDR1 MDHEN and CDR2 SYDVKM. CDR3 DNA: TGTGCCAGCAGCCCCCTAGCGGGAGCGGGGGAGCAGTACTTC. The encoded protein is CASSPLAGAGEQYF.

This sequence joins TRBV7-8 and TRBJ2-2; TRBD2 matches at 7 bases. CDR3 size: 16 residues. V shed 0 bases, J shed 1 base, and the junction held 2 bases outside the gene matches. Germline values: CDR1 SGHVS, CDR2 FQNEAQ. The CDR3 protein is CASSLAASGNTGELFF. The DNA of the CDR3 is TGTGCCAGCAGCTTAGCGGCTAGCGGGAACACCGGGGAGCTGTTTTTT.

The rearrangement links TRBV25-1 to TRBJ1-1; D gene unclear. The germline V gene has CDR1 MGHDK and CDR2 SYGVNS. The V end was cut by 3 bases, the J end by 3 bases, with 17 bases between. This CDR3 spans 16 amino acids. The CDR3 spells CASSEGVVGWYTEAFF. The CDR3 nucleotides are TGTGCCAGCAGTGAGGGCGTGGTTGGGTGGTACACTGAAGCTTTCTTT. The entire variable domain, with the rest obtained from reference TRBV25-1 and TRBJ1-1, is as follows: EADIYQTPRYLVIGTGKKITLECSQTMGHDKMYWYQQDPGMELHLIHYSYGVNSTEKGDLSSESTVSRIRTEHFPLTLESARPSHTSQYLCASSEGVVGWYTEAFFGQGTRLTVV.

The chain couples TRBV4-2 to TRBJ1-5; 9 bases match TRBD1. Per germline, CDR1 LGHNA and CDR2 YNFKEQ. The CDR3 consists of 16 residues. V shed 1 base and J 7 bases; nucleotides not matched to a gene: 8. The CDR3 sequence: CASSQGRTGARQPQHF. Here the CDR3 DNA reads TGTGCCAGCAGCCAAGGGCGGACAGGGGCGAGACAGCCCCAGCATTTT.

CDR3 sequence reads: CAISEPKGSTGKSGYTF. The CDR3 DNA reads TGTGCCATCAGTGAGCCGAAGGGGAGTACAGGGAAGAGTGGCTACACCTTC. V is TRBV10-3 and J is TRBJ1-2; D may be TRBD1 (6 bases). This CDR3 comprises 17 residues. The germline V gene has CDR1 ENHRY and CDR2 SYGVKD. V shed 2 bases and J shed 7 bases, with 23 bases lying between them.

The rearrangement uses TRBV7-9 and TRBJ2-1; tentatively, D is TRBD2 (6 bases). Trimming stripped 5 bases from V and 0 bases from J, with 23 bases between. Germline V gene sequence: CDR1 SEHNR, CDR2 FQNEAQ (reference sequence). The CDR3 is made up of 19 amino acids. CDR3 DNA: TGTGCCAGCAGCCCCCGCGGAGGGCGGACCTCAAGCTCCTACAATGAGCAGTTCTTC. Its protein is CASSPRGGRTSSSYNEQFF.

This rearrangement joins TRBV10-2 to TRBJ2-7, with D uncertain. The CDR3 is made up of 12 amino acids. Trimming pared 8 bases from V and 1 base from J, leaving 9 bases between. Germline V CDR1 and CDR2: WSHSY, SAAADI. In DNA, the CDR3 is TGCGCCAGCTGTTCAGAATCCTACGAGCAGTACTTC. Its protein product is CASCSESYEQYF.

The V and J genes are TRBV6-5 and TRBJ1-4; D is undetermined. Looked up from germline, CDR1 is MNHEY and CDR2 is SVGAGI. CDR3 size: 15 residues. V lost 0 bases to trimming and J lost 0 bases, with 5 bases between them. The CDR3 loop reads CASSYSQATNEKLFF. The CDR3 coding sequence is TGTGCCAGCAGTTACTCCCAGGCAACTAATGAAAAACTGTTTTTT.

The rearrangement joins TRBV15 to TRBJ2-3; possible D gene TRBD1, 6 bases. The CDR3 spans 16 residues. Germline V gene data show CDR1 as LNHNV and CDR2 as YYDKDF (reference sequence). Trimming stripped 5 bases from V and 9 bases from J, with 24 bases between. CDR3 in DNA: TGTGCCACCAGCGGAGTGGCAGGGGCAATCACCGGGACGCAGTATTTT. Its protein is CATSGVAGAITGTQYF.